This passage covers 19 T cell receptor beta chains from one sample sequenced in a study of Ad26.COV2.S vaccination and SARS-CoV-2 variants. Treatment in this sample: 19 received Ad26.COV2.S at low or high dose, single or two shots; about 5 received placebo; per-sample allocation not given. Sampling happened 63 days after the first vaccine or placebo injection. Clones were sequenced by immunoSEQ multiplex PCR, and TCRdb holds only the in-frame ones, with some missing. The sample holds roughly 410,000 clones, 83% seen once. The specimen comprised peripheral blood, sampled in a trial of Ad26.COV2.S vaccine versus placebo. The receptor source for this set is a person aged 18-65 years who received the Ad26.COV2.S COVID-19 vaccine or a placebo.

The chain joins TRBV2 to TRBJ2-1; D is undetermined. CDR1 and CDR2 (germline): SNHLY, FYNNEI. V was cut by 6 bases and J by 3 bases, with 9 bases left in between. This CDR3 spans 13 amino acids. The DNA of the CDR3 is TGTGCCAGCAGGCTAAGGCTCTACAATGAGCAGTTCTTC. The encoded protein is CASRLRLYNEQFF.

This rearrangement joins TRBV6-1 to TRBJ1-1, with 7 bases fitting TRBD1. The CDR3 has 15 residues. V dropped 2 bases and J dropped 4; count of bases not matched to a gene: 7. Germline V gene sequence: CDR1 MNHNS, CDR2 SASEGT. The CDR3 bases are TGTGCCAGCAGTGAATCAAGACAGGGACTCACTGAAGCTTTCTTT. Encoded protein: CASSESRQGLTEAFF.

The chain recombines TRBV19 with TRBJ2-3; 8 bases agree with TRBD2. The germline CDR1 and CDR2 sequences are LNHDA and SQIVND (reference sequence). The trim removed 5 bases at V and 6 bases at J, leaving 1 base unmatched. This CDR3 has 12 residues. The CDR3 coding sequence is TGTGCCAGTAGTGCTAGCGGGGATACGCAGTATTTT. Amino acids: CASSASGDTQYF.

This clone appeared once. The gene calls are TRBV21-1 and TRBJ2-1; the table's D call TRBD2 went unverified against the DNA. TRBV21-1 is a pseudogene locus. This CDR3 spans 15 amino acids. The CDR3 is CASSTRRLRDNEQFF. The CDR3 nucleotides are TGTGCCAGCAGCACAAGGCGGCTCCGAGACAATGAGCAGTTCTTC.

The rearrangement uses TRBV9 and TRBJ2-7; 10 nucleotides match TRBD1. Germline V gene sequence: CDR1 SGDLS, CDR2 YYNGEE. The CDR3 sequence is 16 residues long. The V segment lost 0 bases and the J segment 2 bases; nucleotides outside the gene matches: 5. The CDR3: CASSVGQGARAYEQYF. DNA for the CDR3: TGTGCCAGCAGCGTAGGACAGGGGGCGAGAGCCTACGAGCAGTACTTC.

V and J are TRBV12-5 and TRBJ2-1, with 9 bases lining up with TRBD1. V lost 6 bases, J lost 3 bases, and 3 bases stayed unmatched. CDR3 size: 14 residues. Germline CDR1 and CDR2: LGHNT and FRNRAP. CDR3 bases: TGTGCTAGTGGCGGACAGGGGATCTACAATGAGCAGTTCTTC. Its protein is CASGGQGIYNEQFF.

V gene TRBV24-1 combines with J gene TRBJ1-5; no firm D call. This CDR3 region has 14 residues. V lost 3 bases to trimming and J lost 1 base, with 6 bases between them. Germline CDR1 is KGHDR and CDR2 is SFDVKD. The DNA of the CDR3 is TGTGCCACCAGTGATGTACAGAGCAATCAGCCCCAGCATTTT. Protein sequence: CATSDVQSNQPQHF.

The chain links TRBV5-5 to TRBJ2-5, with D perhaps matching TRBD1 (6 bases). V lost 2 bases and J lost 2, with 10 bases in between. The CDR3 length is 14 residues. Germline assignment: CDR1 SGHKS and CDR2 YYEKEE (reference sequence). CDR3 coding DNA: TGTGCCAGCAGCTTAGCGACAGGTCAAGAGACCCAGTACTTC. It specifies CASSLATGQETQYF.

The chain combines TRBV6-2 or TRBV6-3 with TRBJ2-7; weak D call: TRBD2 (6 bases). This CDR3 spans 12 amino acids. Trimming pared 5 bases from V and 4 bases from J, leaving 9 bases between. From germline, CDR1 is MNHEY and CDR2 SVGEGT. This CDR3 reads CASSGTSYEQYF. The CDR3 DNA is TGTGCCAGCAGTGGGACTTCATACGAGCAGTACTTC.

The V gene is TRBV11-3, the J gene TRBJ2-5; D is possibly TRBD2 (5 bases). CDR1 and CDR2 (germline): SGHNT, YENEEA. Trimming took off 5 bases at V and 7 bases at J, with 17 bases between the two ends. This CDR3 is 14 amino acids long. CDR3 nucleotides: TGTGCCAGCAGCCCTCGCGCCCCGGAGGCGACCCAGTACTTC. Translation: CASSPRAPEATQYF.

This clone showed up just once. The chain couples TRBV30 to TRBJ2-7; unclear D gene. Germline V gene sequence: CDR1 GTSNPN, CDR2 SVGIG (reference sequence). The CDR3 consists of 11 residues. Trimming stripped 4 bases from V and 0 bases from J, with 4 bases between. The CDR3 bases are TGTGCCTGGAAGACCTCCTACGAGCAGTACTTC. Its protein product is CAWKTSYEQYF.

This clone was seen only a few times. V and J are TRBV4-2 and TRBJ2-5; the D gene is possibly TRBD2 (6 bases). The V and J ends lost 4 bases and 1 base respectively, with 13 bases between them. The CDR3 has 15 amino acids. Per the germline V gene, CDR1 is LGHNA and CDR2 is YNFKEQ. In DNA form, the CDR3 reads TGTGCCAGCAGCCCCTTAACGGGAGCCCAAGAGACCCAGTACTTC. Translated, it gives CASSPLTGAQETQYF.

The CDR3 is CAWSTAGEQYF. CDR3 DNA: TGTGCCTGGAGTACAGCGGGCGAGCAGTACTTC. The V gene is TRBV30, the J gene TRBJ2-7; D is perhaps TRBD2 (6 bases). Germline CDR1 is GTSNPN and CDR2 is SVGIG (reference sequence). CDR3 length: 11 amino acids. The V end was cut by 2 bases, the J end by 6 bases, with 8 bases between.

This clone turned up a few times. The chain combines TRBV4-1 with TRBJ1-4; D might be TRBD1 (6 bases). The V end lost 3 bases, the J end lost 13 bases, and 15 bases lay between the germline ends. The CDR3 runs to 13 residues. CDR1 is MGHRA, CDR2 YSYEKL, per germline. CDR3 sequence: CASSQTLQGGLFF. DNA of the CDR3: TGCGCCAGCAGCCAGACATTACAGGGTGGACTGTTTTTT.

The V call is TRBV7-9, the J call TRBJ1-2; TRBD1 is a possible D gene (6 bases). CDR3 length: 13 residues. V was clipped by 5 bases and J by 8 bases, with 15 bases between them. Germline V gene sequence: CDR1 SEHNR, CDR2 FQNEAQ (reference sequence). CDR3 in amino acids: CASSPSGGRGYTF. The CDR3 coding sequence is TGTGCCAGCAGCCCCTCGGGGGGGCGGGGCTACACCTTC.

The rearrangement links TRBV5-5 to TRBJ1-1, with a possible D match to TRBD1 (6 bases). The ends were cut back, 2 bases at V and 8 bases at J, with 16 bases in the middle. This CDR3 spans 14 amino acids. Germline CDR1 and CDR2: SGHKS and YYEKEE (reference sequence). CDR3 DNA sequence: TGTGCCAGCAGCTTATCTTCAGGGGCGAGGGAAGCTTTCTTT. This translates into CASSLSSGAREAFF.

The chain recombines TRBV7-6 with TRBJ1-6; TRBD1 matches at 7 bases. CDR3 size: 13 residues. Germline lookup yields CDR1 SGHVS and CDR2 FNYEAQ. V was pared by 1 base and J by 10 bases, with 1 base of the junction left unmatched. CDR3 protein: CASSLEGASPLHF. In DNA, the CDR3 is TGTGCCAGCAGCTTAGAGGGGGCCTCACCCCTCCACTTT.

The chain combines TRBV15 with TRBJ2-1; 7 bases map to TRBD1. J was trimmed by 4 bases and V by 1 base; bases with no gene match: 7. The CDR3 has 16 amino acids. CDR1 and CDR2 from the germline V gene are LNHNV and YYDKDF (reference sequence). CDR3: CATSRVRTGVYNEQFF. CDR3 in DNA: TGTGCCACCAGCAGAGTAAGGACAGGCGTATACAATGAGCAGTTCTTC.

The DNA of the CDR3 is TGCGCCAGCAGCAGGGTGCCCCTCCCCAACGGGAATTCCTACAATGAGCAGTTCTTC. Its translation is CASSRVPLPNGNSYNEQFF. This rearrangement joins TRBV5-1 to TRBJ2-1, with TRBD2 as a possible D gene (5 bases). V was shortened by 4 bases and J by 1 base, with 24 bases between the two germline ends. The V gene's germline CDR1 is SGHRS and CDR2 YFSETQ. This CDR3 region has 19 residues.